These 2 T cell receptor beta chains came from one sample sequenced in a study of OX40 agonist ivuxolimab in advanced cancers. Assay: immunoSEQ multiplex PCR; the TCRdb copy retains only in-frame clones and omits some. Altogether 50,000 to 70,000 clones are present, around 88% being singletons, with the ten largest covering under 0.8%. Material: CD4+ or CD8+ T cells sorted from blood, obtained in a trial of the OX40 agonist ivuxolimab. All receptors derive from an adult with an advanced solid tumor such as melanoma, head and neck, liver or kidney cancer.

The chain joins TRBV9 to TRBJ2-7, with 10 bases lining up with TRBD2. Per the germline V gene, CDR1 is SGDLS and CDR2 is YYNGEE. This CDR3 has 15 residues. V shed 4 bases and J 6 bases; nucleotides not matched to a gene: 10. The DNA for the CDR3 is TGTGCCAGCAGCAATCAGCGGGGGGGCCTTGGCGAGCAGTACTTC. Its translation: CASSNQRGGLGEQYF.

The chain combines TRBV4-1 with TRBJ1-1; 7 bases map to TRBD1. Germline loops: CDR1 MGHRA, CDR2 YSYEKL. The CDR3 length is 14 residues. Losses at the gene ends were 7 bases for V and 1 base for J; bases not matched to a gene: 6. CDR3 protein: CASNRGGANTEAFF. As DNA, the CDR3 is TGCGCCAGCAACAGAGGGGGCGCGAACACTGAAGCTTTCTTT.